This T cell receptor (beta chain) was observed in a study of T cell responses to AZD1222 COVID-19 vaccine. Study-level points and caveats: Across spike, vaccine-associated CD4 TCRs were found, dominant at 160-218 and 743-854.

Profiling relied on immunoSEQ multiplex PCR, and the TCRdb table lists in-frame clones only, not all of them. The sample shows roughly 95,000 clones, roughly 90% of them seen only once. Worth noting for this clone: Its antigen is not identified.

Looked up from germline, CDR1 is SGDLS and CDR2 is YYNGEE. This CDR3 region has 15 residues. The V end lost 0 bases, the J end lost 2 bases, and 12 bases lay between the germline ends. The material was peripheral blood, obtained on day 0 of AZD1222 vaccination. The TCR originated in an adult in good health. J is TRBJ2-7 and V is TRBV9; D is unclear. DNA of the CDR3: TGTGCCAGCAGCGTAGAACAACCCGGTCCCTACGAGCAGTACTTC. This encodes CASSVEQPGPYEQYF.